These T cell receptor beta chains were read from a single sample in a study of regulatory T cells in long-lasting Graves disease. MiXCR, run by TCRdb on the multiplex PCR reads, gives a single entry per CDR3 protein. The repertoire includes hundreds of thousands of distinct CDR3 sequences, around 20% of them detected once, and roughly an eighth sits in the top ten. Specimen: peripheral blood mononuclear cells (PBMCs), collected when the disease was refractory, from a patient treated with antithyroid drugs. The receptors come from a female donor with Graves disease. Each CDR3 is given with its conserved first and last residue. The D gene is left open where the match is weak. Size values are once, few and many counts, or a class for expanded clones, and some rows have none.

TRBD1	TRBV10-3	TRBJ1-6	few	CATRDRTNSPLHF	TGTGCCACCCGGGACAGGACTAATTCACCCCTCCACTTT
-	TRBV6-1	TRBJ1-1	many	CASSEAVGGTEAFF	TGTGCCAGCAGTGAAGCGGTCGGGGGGACTGAAGCTTTCTTT
TRBD1	TRBV19	TRBJ1-1	few	CASGQGWVNTEAFF	TGTGCCAGCGGACAGGGTTGGGTGAACACTGAAGCTTTCTTT
-	TRBV20-1	TRBJ2-6	-	CSAVGTLVVLTF	TGCAGTGCTGTAGGTACTCTTGTCGTCCTGACTTTC
-	TRBV5-6	TRBJ2-2	few	CASSLAVLFANTGELFF	TGTGCCAGCAGCTTGGCCGTTCTGTTCGCGAACACCGGGGAGCTGTTTTTT
TRBD2	TRBV15	TRBJ2-7	few	CATSGAGGPEPYEQYF	TGTGCCACCAGTGGAGCGGGAGGGCCCGAGCCCTACGAGCAGTACTTC
TRBD2	TRBV28	TRBJ2-7	many	CASSSGANGGYEQYF	TGTGCCAGCAGTTCGGGAGCAAACGGGGGGTACGAGCAGTACTTC
TRBD1	TRBV19	TRBJ1-5	many	CATRDRGYSNQPQHF	TGTGCCACCCGGGACAGGGGATATAGCAATCAGCCCCAGCATTTT
-	TRBV12-3/TRBV12-4	TRBJ1-5	many	CASNTGLSNQPQHF	TGTGCCAGCAATACAGGGTTGAGCAATCAGCCCCAGCATTTT
-	TRBV20-1	TRBJ2-3	-	CSVLPLGADTQYF	TGCAGTGTACTTCCCCTTGGGGCAGATACGCAGTATTTT